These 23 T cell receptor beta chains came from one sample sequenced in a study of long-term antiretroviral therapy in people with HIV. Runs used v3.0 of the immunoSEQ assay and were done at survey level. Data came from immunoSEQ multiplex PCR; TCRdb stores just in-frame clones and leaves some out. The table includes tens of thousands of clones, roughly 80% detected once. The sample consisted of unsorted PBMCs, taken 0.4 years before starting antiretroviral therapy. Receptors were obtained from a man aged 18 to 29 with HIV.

The CDR3 spells CASRLGVAIDTGELFF. For the CDR3, the DNA is TGTGCCAGCAGACTCGGGGTAGCGATCGACACCGGGGAGCTGTTTTTT. The rearrangement uses TRBV28 and TRBJ2-2, with D maybe TRBD2 (5 bases). The germline CDR1 and CDR2 sequences are MDHEN and SYDVKM. CDR3 size: 16 residues. V was shortened by 6 bases and J by 3 bases, with 17 bases between the two germline ends.

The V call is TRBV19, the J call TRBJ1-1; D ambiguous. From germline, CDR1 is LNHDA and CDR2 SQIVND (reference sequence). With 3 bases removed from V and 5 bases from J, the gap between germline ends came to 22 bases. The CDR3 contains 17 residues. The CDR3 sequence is CASSIGEREGSRTEAFF. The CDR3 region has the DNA TGTGCCAGTAGTATTGGAGAAAGGGAAGGCAGTCGGACTGAAGCTTTCTTT.

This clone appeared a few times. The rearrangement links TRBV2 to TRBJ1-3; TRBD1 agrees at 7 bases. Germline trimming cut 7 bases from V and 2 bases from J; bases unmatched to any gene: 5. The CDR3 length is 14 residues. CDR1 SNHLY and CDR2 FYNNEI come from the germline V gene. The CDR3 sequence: CASKQQGPGNTIYF. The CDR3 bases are TGTGCCAGCAAGCAACAGGGGCCTGGAAACACCATATATTTT.

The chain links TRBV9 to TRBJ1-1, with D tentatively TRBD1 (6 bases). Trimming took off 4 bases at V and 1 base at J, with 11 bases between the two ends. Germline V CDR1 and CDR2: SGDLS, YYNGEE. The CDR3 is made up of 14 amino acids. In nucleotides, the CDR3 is TGTGCCAGCAGCCCCCAGGGACAGAACACTGAAGCTTTCTTT. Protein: CASSPQGQNTEAFF.

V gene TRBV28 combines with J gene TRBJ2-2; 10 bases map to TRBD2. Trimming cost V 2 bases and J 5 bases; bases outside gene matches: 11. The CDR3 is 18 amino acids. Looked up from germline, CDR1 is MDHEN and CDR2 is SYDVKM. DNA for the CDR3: TGTGCCAGCAGTTTAGAAGGCGGACTAGCGGCCATGACCGGGGAGCTGTTTTTT. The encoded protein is CASSLEGGLAAMTGELFF.

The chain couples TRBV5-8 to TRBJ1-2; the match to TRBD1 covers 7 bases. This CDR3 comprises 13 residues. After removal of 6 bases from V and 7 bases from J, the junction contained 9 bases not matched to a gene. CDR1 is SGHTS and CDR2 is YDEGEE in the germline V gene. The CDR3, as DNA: TGTGCCAGCACCAAAACAGGGGCGGGTGGCTACACCTTC. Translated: CASTKTGAGGYTF.

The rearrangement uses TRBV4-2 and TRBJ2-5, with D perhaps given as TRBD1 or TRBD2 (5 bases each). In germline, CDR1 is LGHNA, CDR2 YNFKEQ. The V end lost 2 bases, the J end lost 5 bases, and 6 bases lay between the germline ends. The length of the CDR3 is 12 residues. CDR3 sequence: CASSQWGETQYF. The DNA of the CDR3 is TGTGCCAGCAGCCAATGGGGGGAGACCCAGTACTTC.

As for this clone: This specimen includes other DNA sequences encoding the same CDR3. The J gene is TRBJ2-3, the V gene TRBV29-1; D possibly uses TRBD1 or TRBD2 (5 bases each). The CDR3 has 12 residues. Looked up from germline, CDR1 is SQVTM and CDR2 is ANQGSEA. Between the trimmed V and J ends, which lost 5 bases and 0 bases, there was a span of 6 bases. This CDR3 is CSVRDSTDTQYF. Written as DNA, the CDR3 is TGCAGCGTTCGGGACAGCACAGATACGCAGTATTTT.

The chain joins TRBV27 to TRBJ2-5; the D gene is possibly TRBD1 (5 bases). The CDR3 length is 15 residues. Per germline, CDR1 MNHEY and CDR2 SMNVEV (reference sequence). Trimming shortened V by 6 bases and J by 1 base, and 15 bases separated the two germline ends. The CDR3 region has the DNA TGTGCCAGCAGGGTGGGGCTCTCCCCCCAAGAGACCCAGTACTTC. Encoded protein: CASRVGLSPQETQYF.

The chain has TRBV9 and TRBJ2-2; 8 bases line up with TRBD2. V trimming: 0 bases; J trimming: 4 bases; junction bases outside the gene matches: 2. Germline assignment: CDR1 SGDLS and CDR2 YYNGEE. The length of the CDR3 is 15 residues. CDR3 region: CASSVAGGVTGELFF. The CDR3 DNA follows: TGTGCCAGCAGCGTAGCGGGGGGGGTCACCGGGGAGCTGTTTTTT.

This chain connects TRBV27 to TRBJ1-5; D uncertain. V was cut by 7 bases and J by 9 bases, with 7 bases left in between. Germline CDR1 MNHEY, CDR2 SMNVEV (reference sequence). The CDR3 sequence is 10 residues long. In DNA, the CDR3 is TGTGCCAGCATTGGGAGGCCCCAGCATTTT. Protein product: CASIGRPQHF.

The CDR3 DNA reads as TGTGCCAGCAGTTTTGTGGGTGCCAATGAGCAGTTCTTC. Its protein product is CASSFVGANEQFF. The genes are TRBV27 and TRBJ2-1; no clear D. This CDR3 spans 13 amino acids. Germline CDR1 is MNHEY and CDR2 is SMNVEV (reference sequence). Between the trimmed V and J ends, which lost 3 bases and 6 bases, there was a span of 9 bases.

The CDR3 sequence: CASSPVKGTTLPSGYTF. The CDR3 nucleotides read TGCGCCAGCAGTCCCGTTAAAGGGACAACGCTCCCTTCCGGCTACACCTTC. The chain employs TRBV4-1 and TRBJ1-2, with D tentatively TRBD1 (6 bases). The CDR3 extends over 17 amino acids. The germline V and J ends were trimmed by 6 bases and 8 bases, with 28 bases remaining between them. The germline V gene has CDR1 MGHRA and CDR2 YSYEKL.

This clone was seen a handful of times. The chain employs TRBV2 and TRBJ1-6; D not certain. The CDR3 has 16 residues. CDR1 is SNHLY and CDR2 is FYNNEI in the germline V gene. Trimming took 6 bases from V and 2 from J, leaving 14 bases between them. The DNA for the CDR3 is TGTGCCAGCAGAGGACTCGGAGACACCTATAATTCACCCCTCCACTTT. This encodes CASRGLGDTYNSPLHF.

CDR3 in DNA: TGTGCCAGCAGTTTATGGGGAGGGGGCGCAGGCCAGCAGCCCCAGCATTTT. Its protein is CASSLWGGGAGQQPQHF. The chain joins TRBV27 to TRBJ1-5, with 7 bases that match TRBD1. This CDR3 is built from 17 residues. V shed 1 base, J shed 7 bases, and the junction held 13 bases outside the gene matches. CDR1 is MNHEY and CDR2 is SMNVEV in the germline V gene (reference sequence).

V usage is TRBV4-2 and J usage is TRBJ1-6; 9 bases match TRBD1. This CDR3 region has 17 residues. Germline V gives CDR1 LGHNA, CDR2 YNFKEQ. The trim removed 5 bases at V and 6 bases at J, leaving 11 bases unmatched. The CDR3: CASSATGTGTFNSPLHF. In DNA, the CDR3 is TGTGCCAGCAGCGCAACCGGGACAGGGACTTTTAATTCACCCCTCCACTTT.

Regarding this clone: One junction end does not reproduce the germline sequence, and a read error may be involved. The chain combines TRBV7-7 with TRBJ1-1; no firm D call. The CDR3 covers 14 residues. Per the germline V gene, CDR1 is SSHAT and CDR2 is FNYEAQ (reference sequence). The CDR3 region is CASSDYWMNTEAFF. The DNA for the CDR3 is TGTGCTAGCAGCGACTACTGGATGAACACTGAAGCTTTCTTT.

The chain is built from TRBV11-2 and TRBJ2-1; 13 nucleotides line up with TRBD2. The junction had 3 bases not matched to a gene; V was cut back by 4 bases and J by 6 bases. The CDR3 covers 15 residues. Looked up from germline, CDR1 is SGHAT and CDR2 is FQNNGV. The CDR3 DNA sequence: TGTGCCAGCAGCTCGGGACTAGCGGGAACCAATGAGCAGTTCTTC. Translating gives CASSSGLAGTNEQFF.

As DNA, the CDR3 is TGTGCCAGCAGCGTAGGTCTCAGCGGGAGGGCCGGGGAGACCCAGTACTTC. Translated: CASSVGLSGRAGETQYF. This chain joins TRBV9 and TRBJ2-5; 10 bases match TRBD2. Germline V lookup: CDR1 SGDLS, CDR2 YYNGEE. The junction had 10 bases not matched to a gene; V was cut back by 0 bases and J by 5 bases. The CDR3 runs 17 residues. The variable domain in full, with the rest retrieved from reference TRBV9 and TRBJ2-5, is DSGVTQTPKHLITATGQRVTLRCSPRSGDLSVYWYQQSLDQGLQFLIQYYNGEERAKGNILERFSAQQFPDLHSELNLSSLELGDSALYFCASSVGLSGRAGETQYFGPGTRLLVL.

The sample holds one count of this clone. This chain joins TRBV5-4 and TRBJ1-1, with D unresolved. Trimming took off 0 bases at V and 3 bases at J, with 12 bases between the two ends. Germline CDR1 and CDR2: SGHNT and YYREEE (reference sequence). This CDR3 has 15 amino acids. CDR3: CASSLDGSGDTEAFF. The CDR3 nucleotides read TGTGCCAGCAGCTTGGACGGCAGTGGGGACACTGAAGCTTTCTTT.

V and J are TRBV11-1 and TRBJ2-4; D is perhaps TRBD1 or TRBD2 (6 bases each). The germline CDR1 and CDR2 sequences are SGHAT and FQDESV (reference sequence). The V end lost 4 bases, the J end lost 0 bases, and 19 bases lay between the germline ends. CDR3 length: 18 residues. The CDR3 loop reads CASSSFSRGDLAKNIQYF. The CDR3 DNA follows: TGTGCCAGCAGCTCCTTTTCGAGGGGGGACCTAGCCAAAAACATTCAGTACTTC.

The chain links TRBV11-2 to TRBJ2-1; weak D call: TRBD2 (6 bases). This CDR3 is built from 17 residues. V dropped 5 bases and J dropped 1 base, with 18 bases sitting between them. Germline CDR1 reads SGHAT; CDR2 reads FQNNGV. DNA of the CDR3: TGTGCCAGCAGCCAGTACCCGGGGCGGGATTCCTACAATGAGCAGTTCTTC. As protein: CASSQYPGRDSYNEQFF. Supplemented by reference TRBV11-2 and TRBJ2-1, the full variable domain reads EAGVAQSPRYKIIEKRQSVAFWCNPISGHATLYWYQQILGQGPKLLIQFQNNGVVDDSQLPKDRFSAERLKGVDSTLKIQPAKLEDSAVYLCASSQYPGRDSYNEQFFGPGTRLTVL.

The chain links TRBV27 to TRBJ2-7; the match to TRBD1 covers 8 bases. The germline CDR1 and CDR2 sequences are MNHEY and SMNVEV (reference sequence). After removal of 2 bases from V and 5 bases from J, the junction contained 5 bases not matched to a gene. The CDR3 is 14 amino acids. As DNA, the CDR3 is TGTGCCAGCAGTTTACGGACAGGGTGGAACGAGCAGTACTTC. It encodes CASSLRTGWNEQYF.